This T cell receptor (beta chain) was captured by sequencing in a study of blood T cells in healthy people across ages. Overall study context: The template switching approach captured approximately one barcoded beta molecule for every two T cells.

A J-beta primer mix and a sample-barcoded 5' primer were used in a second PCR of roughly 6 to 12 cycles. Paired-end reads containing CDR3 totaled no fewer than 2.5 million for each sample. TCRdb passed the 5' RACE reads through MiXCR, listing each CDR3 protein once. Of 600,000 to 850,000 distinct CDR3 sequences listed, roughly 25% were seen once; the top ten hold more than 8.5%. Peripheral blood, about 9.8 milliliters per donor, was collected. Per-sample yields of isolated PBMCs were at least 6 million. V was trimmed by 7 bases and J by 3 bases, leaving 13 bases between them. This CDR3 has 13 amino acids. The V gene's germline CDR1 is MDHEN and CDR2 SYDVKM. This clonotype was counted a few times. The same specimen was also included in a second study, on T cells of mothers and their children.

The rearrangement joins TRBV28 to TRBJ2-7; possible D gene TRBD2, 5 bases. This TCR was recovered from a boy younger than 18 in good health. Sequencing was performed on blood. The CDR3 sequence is CASTWNGDYEQYF. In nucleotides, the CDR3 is TGTGCCAGCACCTGGAACGGGGACTACGAGCAGTACTTC.